This T cell receptor beta chain comes out of a study of long-term antiretroviral therapy in people with HIV. Regarding this clone: Antigen unknown.

CDR3 size: 19 residues. CDR1 MGHRA and CDR2 YSYEKL come from the germline V gene. The trim removed 2 bases at V and 2 bases at J, leaving 13 bases unmatched. The assay used was immunoSEQ (version v3.0), run at survey level. Measured with immunoSEQ multiplex PCR; TCRdb has only the in-frame clones, and not every one. The sample yields 20,000 to 25,000 clones, around 81% seen once. Study results and limitations: Diversity increased after ART yet remained lower than in transplant donor controls.

V gene TRBV4-1 combines with J gene TRBJ1-4, with TRBD1 matching over 8 bases. The receptor was derived from a man aged 25 to 40 with HIV. The source material was unsorted PBMCs, sampled 1.5 years after starting antiretroviral therapy. CDR3 residues: CASSQRDRGILSTNEKLFF. Written as DNA, the CDR3 is TGCGCCAGCAGCCAAAGAGACAGGGGAATTTTGTCTACTAATGAAAAACTGTTTTTT.